These T cell receptor beta chains were read from a single sample in a study of blood T cell repertoires in COVID-19. The method was immunoSEQ multiplex PCR; TCRdb's version includes in-frame clones alone and lacks a portion of them. The sample consists of about 340,000 clones, 80% to 90% of them appearing once. The sample consisted of peripheral blood. All receptors come from a man between 25 and 39 years old with active or convalescent COVID-19. Both conserved end residues are part of each CDR3. D genes are given only for firm matches. A clone size is listed for some rows: how often the clone was seen (once, few, many), or a class if it is expanded.

J: TRBJ2-7
size: NA
D: TRBD2
V: TRBV14
CDR3: CASSQETGRDDYEQYF
DNA: TGTGCCAGCAGCCAAGAGACGGGGAGGGATGACTACGAGCAGTACTTC

J: TRBJ1-3
size: NA
D: NA
V: TRBV14
CDR3: CASSQVRYTIYF
DNA: TGTGCCAGCAGCCAAGTGAGGTACACCATATATTTT

J: TRBJ2-7
size: NA
D: TRBD1
V: TRBV3-1/TRBV3-2
CDR3: CASSHTGEEQYF
DNA: TGTGCCAGCAGCCACACAGGGGAGGAGCAGTACTTC

J: TRBJ1-2
size: NA
D: TRBD1
V: TRBV4-1
CDR3: CASSQGAGQGNYGYTF
DNA: TGCGCCAGCAGCCAAGGAGCTGGACAGGGAAACTATGGCTACACCTTC

J: TRBJ1-2
size: NA
D: NA
V: TRBV30
CDR3: CAWSAGGDGYTF
DNA: TGTGCCTGGAGTGCCGGAGGGGATGGCTACACCTTC

J: TRBJ2-4
size: NA
D: TRBD1
V: TRBV7-8
CDR3: CASSIAGTGKNIQYF
DNA: TGTGCCAGCAGTATCGCCGGGACAGGCAAAAACATTCAGTACTTC

J: TRBJ2-1
size: NA
D: TRBD1
V: TRBV9
CDR3: CASSVGTGGGRKFF
DNA: TGTGCCAGCAGCGTAGGGACAGGGGGCGGACGTAAGTTCTTC

J: TRBJ2-1
size: once
D: TRBD2
V: TRBV6-2/TRBV6-3
CDR3: CASSKYSRGTRIKDNEQFF
DNA: TGTGCCAGCAGCAAATACTCCCGGGGGACTAGAATTAAAGACAATGAGCAGTTCTTC

J: TRBJ1-5
size: once
D: NA
V: TRBV4-1
CDR3: CASSQAHANQPQHF
DNA: TGCGCCAGCAGCCAAGCACATGCCAATCAGCCCCAGCATTTT

J: TRBJ2-7
size: NA
D: TRBD2
V: TRBV29-1
CDR3: CSVEGDYTYEQYF
DNA: TGCAGCGTTGAGGGGGACTATACCTACGAGCAGTACTTC

J: TRBJ2-2
size: NA
D: TRBD2
V: TRBV10-3
CDR3: CAISSGGPWGELFF
DNA: TGTGCCATCAGTTCGGGAGGGCCTTGGGGGGAGCTGTTTTTT

J: TRBJ2-3
size: NA
D: TRBD2
V: TRBV18
CDR3: CASSTGAGLDTQYF
DNA: TGTGCCAGCTCCACGGGAGCGGGACTCGATACGCAGTATTTT

J: TRBJ1-2
size: NA
D: NA
V: TRBV6-5
CDR3: CASSYLPGNYGYTF
DNA: TGTGCCAGCAGTTACCTCCCGGGGAACTATGGCTACACCTTC

J: TRBJ1-6
size: NA
D: NA
V: TRBV6-4
CDR3: CASSDNEPGVGSPLHF
DNA: TGTGCCAGCAGTGACAACGAGCCAGGGGTAGGGTCACCCCTCCACTTT

J: TRBJ2-7
size: NA
D: NA
V: TRBV5-1
CDR3: CASRSAVAGIYEQYF
DNA: TGCGCCAGCAGATCCGCAGTGGCGGGCATCTACGAGCAGTACTTC

J: TRBJ1-1
size: NA
D: TRBD1
V: TRBV11-2
CDR3: CASSFRDRNTEAFF
DNA: TGTGCCAGCAGCTTCCGGGACAGGAACACTGAAGCTTTCTTT

J: TRBJ2-2
size: NA
D: NA
V: TRBV21-1
CDR3: CASSKGAQGGLAGGPGGELFF
DNA: TGTGCCAGCAGCAAGGGGGCGCAGGGAGGACTAGCGGGAGGCCCTGGCGGGGAGCTGTTTTTT

J: TRBJ2-4
size: once
D: NA
V: TRBV7-9
CDR3: CASSPATGLAKNIQYF
DNA: TGTGCCAGCAGCCCCGCTACAGGGTTGGCCAAAAACATTCAGTACTTC

J: TRBJ1-6
size: NA
D: NA
V: TRBV30
CDR3: CAWSRGLGSPLHF
DNA: TGTGCCTGGAGTCGGGGGTTGGGTTCACCCCTCCACTTT

J: TRBJ1-2
size: NA
D: NA
V: TRBV28
CDR3: CASLGGNYGYTF
DNA: TGTGCCAGCCTCGGGGGGAACTATGGCTACACCTTC

J: TRBJ2-3
size: NA
D: NA
V: TRBV12-3/TRBV12-4
CDR3: CASSLDYTDTQYF
DNA: TGTGCCAGCAGTTTAGACTATACAGATACGCAGTATTTT

J: TRBJ2-2
size: NA
D: NA
V: TRBV27
CDR3: CASSAGITSTNTGELFF
DNA: TGTGCCAGCAGTGCCGGGATTACATCCACGAACACCGGGGAGCTGTTTTTT

J: TRBJ1-1
size: few
D: NA
V: TRBV7-9
CDR3: CASSKFPRREANTEAFF
DNA: TGTGCCAGCAGCAAATTCCCCCGGCGGGAGGCGAACACTGAAGCTTTCTTT

J: TRBJ2-7
size: NA
D: TRBD2
V: TRBV18
CDR3: CASSRQAGLAGGMNEQYF
DNA: TGTGCCAGCTCTCGCCAAGCGGGACTAGCGGGAGGGATGAACGAGCAGTACTTC

J: TRBJ2-2
size: NA
D: NA
V: TRBV29-1
CDR3: CSVDRGGTTGELFF
DNA: TGCAGCGTTGATAGGGGGGGTACGACCGGGGAGCTGTTTTTT

J: TRBJ2-5
size: NA
D: NA
V: TRBV11-2
CDR3: CASSLKSPPGMETQYF
DNA: TGTGCCAGCAGCTTAAAATCGCCCCCGGGTATGGAGACCCAGTACTTC

J: TRBJ2-4
size: NA
D: TRBD1
V: TRBV10-3
CDR3: CAISEQDRTNIQYF
DNA: TGTGCCATCAGTGAGCAGGACAGGACAAACATTCAGTACTTC

J: TRBJ2-1
size: NA
D: TRBD2
V: TRBV4-3
CDR3: CASSPLMSGGRDNEQFF
DNA: TGCGCCAGCAGCCCCCTTATGTCGGGCGGGAGGGATAATGAGCAGTTCTTC

J: TRBJ2-7
size: NA
D: TRBD1
V: TRBV7-2
CDR3: CASSLVGTGVSYEQYF
DNA: TGTGCCAGCAGCTTAGTAGGGACAGGGGTCTCCTACGAGCAGTACTTC

J: TRBJ2-1
size: NA
D: TRBD2
V: TRBV6-4
CDR3: CASPDRGLAGGEQFF
DNA: TGTGCCAGCCCCGACCGGGGACTAGCGGGAGGAGAGCAGTTCTTC

J: TRBJ2-7
size: NA
D: NA
V: TRBV11-2
CDR3: CASSEGTPTYEQYF
DNA: TGTGCCAGCAGCGAAGGGACACCGACCTACGAGCAGTACTTC

J: TRBJ2-7
size: once
D: NA
V: TRBV28
CDR3: CASSLHPRRGLVSYEQYF
DNA: TGTGCCAGCAGTTTACATCCCCGGAGAGGGTTGGTGTCCTACGAGCAGTACTTC

J: TRBJ2-7
size: NA
D: NA
V: TRBV6-5
CDR3: CASSYRSAVEQYF
DNA: TGTGCCAGCAGTTACCGATCGGCGGTCGAGCAGTACTTC

J: TRBJ1-6
size: NA
D: NA
V: TRBV7-2
CDR3: CASSSTGQGNSPLHF
DNA: TGTGCCAGCAGCTCAACGGGCCAGGGTAATTCACCCCTCCACTTT

J: TRBJ2-2
size: NA
D: TRBD1
V: TRBV6-5
CDR3: CASSYEGALTGELFF
DNA: TGTGCCAGCAGTTACGAGGGGGCGTTGACCGGGGAGCTGTTTTTT

J: TRBJ1-5
size: NA
D: TRBD1
V: TRBV19
CDR3: CASSWDRGNQHF
DNA: TGTGCCAGTAGTTGGGACAGGGGGAATCAGCATTTT

J: TRBJ2-7
size: NA
D: NA
V: TRBV10-1
CDR3: CASGLGVAYEQYF
DNA: TGCGCCAGCGGACTCGGGGTCGCCTACGAGCAGTACTTC

J: TRBJ2-7
size: NA
D: NA
V: TRBV5-1
CDR3: CASSLSGTNDEQYF
DNA: TGCGCCAGCAGCCTATCCGGGACAAACGACGAGCAGTACTTC

J: TRBJ2-5
size: NA
D: TRBD2
V: TRBV7-2
CDR3: CASSLGTSGRAKGETQYF
DNA: TGTGCCAGCAGCTTAGGCACTAGCGGGAGGGCGAAAGGGGAGACCCAGTACTTC

J: TRBJ2-2
size: NA
D: TRBD1
V: TRBV7-3
CDR3: CASSPTGGDTGELFF
DNA: TGTGCCAGCAGCCCGACAGGGGGGGACACCGGGGAGCTGTTTTTT

J: TRBJ1-2
size: NA
D: NA
V: TRBV7-2
CDR3: CASIPRGGAYGYTF
DNA: TGTGCCAGCATCCCACGGGGGGGAGCCTATGGCTACACCTTC

J: TRBJ1-2
size: NA
D: TRBD1
V: TRBV23-1
CDR3: CASSQNPGQGNYGYTF
DNA: TGCGCCAGCAGTCAAAATCCAGGACAGGGGAACTATGGCTACACCTTC

J: TRBJ1-2
size: once
D: TRBD1
V: TRBV4-2
CDR3: CASSPGTGSRRGYGYTF
DNA: TGTGCCAGCAGCCCTGGGACAGGGTCCCGGCGAGGCTATGGCTACACCTTC

J: TRBJ2-7
size: NA
D: NA
V: TRBV11-3
CDR3: CASSLEPGHLSYEQYF
DNA: TGTGCCAGCAGCTTAGAACCGGGACACCTCTCCTACGAGCAGTACTTC

J: TRBJ1-2
size: NA
D: NA
V: TRBV30
CDR3: CAWSVAGLNYGYTF
DNA: TGTGCCTGGAGTGTAGCAGGACTTAACTATGGCTACACCTTC

J: TRBJ1-1
size: few
D: NA
V: TRBV7-2
CDR3: CASSSKGVDTEAFF
DNA: TGTGCCAGCAGCTCGAAGGGAGTCGACACTGAAGCTTTCTTT

J: TRBJ2-1
size: once
D: NA
V: TRBV21-1
CDR3: CASSKESQYNEQFF
DNA: TGTGCCAGCAGCAAAGAAAGTCAGTACAATGAGCAGTTCTTC

J: TRBJ2-7
size: NA
D: NA
V: TRBV20-1
CDR3: CSASGFLADSGNSYEQYF
DNA: TGCAGTGCTAGTGGGTTCCTCGCCGATAGCGGAAACTCCTACGAGCAGTACTTC

J: TRBJ1-1
size: NA
D: NA
V: TRBV6-5
CDR3: CASSSTTAMNTEAFF
DNA: TGTGCCAGCAGTTCGACGACAGCTATGAACACTGAAGCTTTCTTT

J: TRBJ1-5
size: once
D: TRBD1
V: TRBV19
CDR3: CASSPMGQGYQPQHF
DNA: TGTGCCAGTAGTCCTATGGGACAGGGATATCAGCCCCAGCATTTT